This TCR beta chain derives from a study of shared clonotypes between healthy human individuals. Across the whole study: The study enrolled a couple of women and three men aged 18 to 49.

Measured with immunoSEQ multiplex PCR; TCRdb has only the in-frame clones, and not every one. Here the sample spans some 1 million clones, 65% to 75% being singletons. The CDR3 runs to 17 residues. CDR1 is SGHRS and CDR2 is YFSETQ in the germline V gene. Germline trimming cut 4 bases from V and 7 bases from J; bases unmatched to any gene: 11. The sample taken for sequencing was memory CD4+ T cells sorted from blood. Subset indicated: CD45RA-negative fraction. The clonotype was recovered from a man between 18 and 35 years old in good health. V and J are TRBV5-1 and TRBJ1-6; TRBD1 matches at 10 bases. CDR3: CASSPSRDRGKNSPLHF. The CDR3 nucleotides read TGCGCCAGCAGCCCCAGTCGGGACAGGGGAAAGAATTCACCCCTCCACTTT.